This section outlines one T cell receptor beta chain sequence together with its context. Looked up from germline, CDR1 is SGHNT and CDR2 is YYREEE (reference sequence). Trimming pared 4 bases from V and 1 base from J, leaving 14 bases between. The CDR3 length is 15 residues. The sample belongs to a study of blood T cell repertoires in COVID-19. Assay used: immunoSEQ multiplex PCR; TCRdb lists only in-frame clones, some missing. This sample has some 76,000 clones, with approximately 80% found just once. Sequencing was done on a sample of peripheral blood. The receptor was derived from a man aged 50-60 years with acute or convalescent COVID-19. The J gene is TRBJ2-5, the V gene TRBV5-4; D gene ambiguous. The CDR3 nucleotides are TGTGCCAGCAGCCCTACCGTCGATTCCCAAGAGACCCAGTACTTC. Protein sequence: CASSPTVDSQETQYF. The full variable domain, rest sourced from reference TRBV5-4 and TRBJ2-5, is ETGVTQSPTHLIKTRGQQVTLRCSSQSGHNTVSWYQQALGQGPQFIFQYYREEENGRGNFPPRFSGLQFPNYSSELNVNALELDDSALYLCASSPTVDSQETQYFGPGTRLLVL.